The rows below give T cell receptor beta chains drawn from one sample of a study of T cells in Graves' hyperthyroidism and ophthalmopathy. TCRdb re-called the multiplex PCR reads with MiXCR, one entry per CDR3 protein. The sample contains about 600,000 distinct CDR3 sequences, 16% of which appear only once. What was sequenced was blood. Every receptor here comes from a woman aged 35 to 49 with Graves' ophthalmopathy. Both conserved end residues are trimmed from each CDR3. The order of the fields is J gene, V gene, CDR3 protein.

j_call: TRBJ2-5
v_call: TRBV20-1
cdr3_aa: SAARDRGQETQY

j_call: TRBJ2-3
v_call: TRBV12-3/TRBV12-4
cdr3_aa: ASRTSGLTDTQY

j_call: TRBJ1-1
v_call: TRBV29-1
cdr3_aa: SARKGENTEAF

j_call: TRBJ1-2
v_call: TRBV19
cdr3_aa: ASSIEEVFGTGPHGYT

j_call: TRBJ2-1
v_call: TRBV4-1
cdr3_aa: ASSQAQRGYNEQF

j_call: TRBJ2-5
v_call: TRBV5-1
cdr3_aa: ASSLGTSPQETQY

j_call: TRBJ2-2
v_call: TRBV4-1
cdr3_aa: ASSQDGGDNTGELF

j_call: TRBJ2-2
v_call: TRBV6-1
cdr3_aa: ASSKAGELF

j_call: TRBJ1-2
v_call: TRBV6-2/TRBV6-3
cdr3_aa: ASSYGEDYYGYT

j_call: TRBJ2-3
v_call: TRBV11-1
cdr3_aa: ASSRTSGAFTDTQY

j_call: TRBJ1-1
v_call: TRBV28
cdr3_aa: ASSPPTGGKTEAF

j_call: TRBJ1-1
v_call: TRBV11-1
cdr3_aa: ASSLTGDLEAF

j_call: TRBJ1-1
v_call: TRBV7-2
cdr3_aa: ASSPAGKVGEAF

j_call: TRBJ2-7
v_call: TRBV6-2/TRBV6-3
cdr3_aa: ASILTQGVDVDEQY

j_call: TRBJ2-5
v_call: TRBV20-1
cdr3_aa: SANNPPGGPETQY

j_call: TRBJ2-7
v_call: TRBV6-5
cdr3_aa: ASSYGAGAAFSYEQY

j_call: TRBJ1-2
v_call: TRBV10-3
cdr3_aa: AISESPGQHGYT

j_call: TRBJ2-5
v_call: TRBV5-1
cdr3_aa: ASSYDRVQETQY

j_call: TRBJ1-1
v_call: TRBV7-9
cdr3_aa: ASSINRGRGEAF

j_call: TRBJ1-5
v_call: TRBV20-1
cdr3_aa: SARDGGLGNQPQH

j_call: TRBJ2-3
v_call: TRBV28
cdr3_aa: ASIQAGGWDTQY

j_call: TRBJ2-7
v_call: TRBV5-1
cdr3_aa: ASSSRDTAYEQY

j_call: TRBJ2-7
v_call: TRBV6-2/TRBV6-3
cdr3_aa: ASATGTLSYEQY

j_call: TRBJ1-1
v_call: TRBV19
cdr3_aa: ASSMGQPNTEAF

j_call: TRBJ1-4
v_call: TRBV15
cdr3_aa: ATEDRVNEKLF

j_call: TRBJ1-2
v_call: TRBV20-1
cdr3_aa: SARPSEGGNYGYT

j_call: TRBJ2-3
v_call: TRBV9
cdr3_aa: ASSVAGGGARDTQY

j_call: TRBJ2-3
v_call: TRBV6-2/TRBV6-3
cdr3_aa: ASRDHSTDTQY

j_call: TRBJ2-1
v_call: TRBV2
cdr3_aa: ASSGQGAGNEQF

j_call: TRBJ2-7
v_call: TRBV6-1
cdr3_aa: ASSAAGSSGVSSYEQY

j_call: TRBJ1-4
v_call: TRBV2
cdr3_aa: ASSDPTSGTNEKLF

j_call: TRBJ1-2
v_call: TRBV6-4
cdr3_aa: ASEEGEGYT

j_call: TRBJ2-3
v_call: TRBV5-1
cdr3_aa: ASSLGGTSSADTQY

j_call: TRBJ1-1
v_call: TRBV11-3
cdr3_aa: ASSFGIGATEAF

j_call: TRBJ2-3
v_call: TRBV12-3/TRBV12-4
cdr3_aa: ASRYPGTSWGEDTQY

j_call: TRBJ2-3
v_call: TRBV29-1
cdr3_aa: SAKIAGRSTDTQY

j_call: TRBJ2-3
v_call: TRBV19
cdr3_aa: ASTKLAGGGADTQY

j_call: TRBJ2-1
v_call: TRBV5-1
cdr3_aa: ASSDTGVREQF

j_call: TRBJ2-7
v_call: TRBV28
cdr3_aa: ASSRPVGSGRHEQY

j_call: TRBJ1-1
v_call: TRBV4-1
cdr3_aa: ASSKNSGQVGLTEAF

j_call: TRBJ2-1
v_call: TRBV20-1
cdr3_aa: SARDPGIVVQF

j_call: TRBJ2-3
v_call: TRBV5-1
cdr3_aa: ASSSGLAGIRGDTQY

j_call: TRBJ2-1
v_call: TRBV20-1
cdr3_aa: SAYNSYNEQF

j_call: TRBJ2-7
v_call: TRBV20-1
cdr3_aa: SAGPSGRGYEQY

j_call: TRBJ1-1
v_call: TRBV11-2
cdr3_aa: ASSLGGSVRGTEAF

j_call: TRBJ2-1
v_call: TRBV2
cdr3_aa: ASSDGALRSSYNEQF

j_call: TRBJ2-3
v_call: TRBV27
cdr3_aa: ASSLGIAGVTDTQY

j_call: TRBJ2-1
v_call: TRBV5-6
cdr3_aa: ASSLVRGDGHNEQF

j_call: TRBJ1-5
v_call: TRBV7-4
cdr3_aa: ASSLVYLGDSQPQH

j_call: TRBJ1-5
v_call: TRBV20-1
cdr3_aa: SASTHGSNQPQH

j_call: TRBJ2-1
v_call: TRBV20-1
cdr3_aa: SGGVSSYNEQF

j_call: TRBJ2-7
v_call: TRBV5-1
cdr3_aa: ASSPGLAGFYEQY